This paragraph reports one T cell receptor (beta chain). What it binds is not known. This entry is derived from a study of cytotoxic CD8 clonotypes in ibrutinib-treated CLL. Study at large: Response samples were taken after a median of approximately 11 months on treatment, range 6 to 36.

Points from the study as a whole: Clonality was higher at ibrutinib response and returned toward baseline at progression.

The V gene lost 0 bases and the J gene lost 7 bases, with 8 bases spanning the gap. Germline-derived CDR1 and CDR2 are SGHRS and YFSETQ. The CDR3 is made up of 13 amino acids. Investigators sought sequencing depths of between 1 in 200,000 and 1 in 1 million T cells. Method: immunoSEQ multiplex PCR; TCRdb's copy keeps in-frame clones and lacks some. The profile covers tens of thousands of clones, with about half appearing a single time and over 25% taken by the ten largest. The TCR sequence derives from a human donor with chronic lymphocytic leukemia. Source: PBMCs, taken after 12 months of ibrutinib treatment. The V and J genes are TRBV5-1 and TRBJ1-5, with D hard to call. In DNA form, the CDR3 reads TGCGCCAGCAGCTTGGGGCAAGGGCAGCCCCAGCATTTT. It codes for CASSLGQGQPQHF.